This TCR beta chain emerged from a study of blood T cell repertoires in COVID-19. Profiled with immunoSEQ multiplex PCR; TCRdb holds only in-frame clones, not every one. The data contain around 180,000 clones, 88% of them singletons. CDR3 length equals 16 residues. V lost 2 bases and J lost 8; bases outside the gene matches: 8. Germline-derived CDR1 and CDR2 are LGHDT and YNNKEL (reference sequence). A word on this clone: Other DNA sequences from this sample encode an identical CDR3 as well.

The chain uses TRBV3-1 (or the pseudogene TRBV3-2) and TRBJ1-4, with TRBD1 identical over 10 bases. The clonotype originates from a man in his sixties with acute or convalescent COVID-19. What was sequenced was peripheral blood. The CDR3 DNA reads TGTGCCAGCAGCCAAAGCCGGACAGGGGGAGGCGAAAAACTGTTTTTT. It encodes CASSQSRTGGGEKLFF.